These 19 T cell receptor beta chains originate from one sample sequenced in a study of blood T cell repertoires in COVID-19. Only in-frame clones appear in the TCRdb table, and some are missing; sequencing was by immunoSEQ multiplex PCR. The sample includes 200,000 or so clones, 87% of them seen just once. Sequencing input: PBMCs or T cells enriched from blood (not recorded which). These receptors were obtained from a man aged 25 to 40 in a cohort exposed to, infected with or recovered from COVID-19 (not recorded which).

This chain joins TRBV27 and TRBJ2-7; 14 bases line up with TRBD2. Unmatched junction bases numbered 10, after V lost 5 bases and J lost 7 bases. The CDR3 extends over 16 amino acids. Germline V gene sequence: CDR1 MNHEY, CDR2 SMNVEV (reference sequence). CDR3 coding DNA: TGTGCCAGCAGTCTAACTGGGACTAGCGGGAGTCTGGAGCAGTACTTC. This translates into CASSLTGTSGSLEQYF.

The chain uses TRBV7-9 and TRBJ1-1, with TRBD1 as a possible D gene (5 bases). Per germline, CDR1 SEHNR and CDR2 FQNEAQ (reference sequence). Trimming removed 5 bases from V and 3 bases from J, with 16 bases in between. The CDR3 consists of 15 residues. The CDR3 loop is CASSPTSGDDTEAFF. DNA for the CDR3: TGTGCCAGCAGCCCGACATCGGGGGATGACACTGAAGCTTTCTTT.

The chain is built from TRBV5-1 and TRBJ2-5; possibly TRBD1 for D (5 bases). Germline lookup yields CDR1 SGHRS and CDR2 YFSETQ. The V end was cut by 0 bases, the J end by 2 bases, with 11 bases between. CDR3 length: 15 amino acids. CDR3: CASSLGPTEQETQYF. The CDR3 nucleotides are TGCGCCAGCAGCTTGGGGCCGACAGAACAAGAGACCCAGTACTTC. The variable domain in full, with the rest retrieved from reference TRBV5-1 and TRBJ2-5, is KAGVTQTPRYLIKTRGQQVTLSCSPISGHRSVSWYQQTPGQGLQFLFEYFSETQRNKGNFPGRFSGRQFSNSRSEMNVSTLELGDSALYLCASSLGPTEQETQYFGPGTRLLVL.

This chain uses TRBV7-9 with TRBJ1-2; TRBD1 matches 8 bases. J lost 8 bases, V lost 2 bases, and 10 bases had no gene match. This CDR3 has 15 residues. Germline lookup yields CDR1 SEHNR and CDR2 FQNEAQ (reference sequence). This CDR3 reads CASSLTQGALGGYTF. In nucleotides, the CDR3 is TGTGCCAGCAGCTTAACTCAGGGGGCGCTTGGAGGCTACACCTTC.

The rearrangement uses TRBV11-3 and TRBJ1-4; D is ambiguous. Trimming took off 7 bases at V and 8 bases at J, with 26 bases between the two ends. This CDR3 has 17 residues. CDR1 and CDR2 from the germline V gene are SGHNT and YENEEA. Here the CDR3 reads CASKKLSGLRRDEKLFF. The CDR3 DNA sequence: TGTGCCAGCAAGAAGCTTAGCGGTCTCCGACGAGACGAAAAACTGTTTTTT.

This sequence joins TRBV19 and TRBJ1-3; tentative D call: TRBD1 (5 bases). Trimming stripped 8 bases from V and 2 bases from J, with 10 bases between. Looked up from germline, CDR1 is LNHDA and CDR2 is SQIVND (reference sequence). The CDR3 is made up of 13 amino acids. For the CDR3, the DNA is TGTGCCAGTTCACAGGCGGCTGGAAACACCATATATTTT. Its translation: CASSQAAGNTIYF.

This clone has only one observation. V gene TRBV7-9 combines with J gene TRBJ2-1; the match to TRBD2 covers 9 bases. This CDR3 spans 17 amino acids. The germline gives CDR1 SEHNR, CDR2 FQNEAQ (reference sequence). With V trimmed by 9 bases and J by 0 bases, 12 bases remained unmatched. CDR3 amino acids: CASMLGLAGSSYNEQFF. CDR3 bases: TGTGCCAGTATGCTGGGGCTAGCGGGGTCCTCCTACAATGAGCAGTTCTTC.

Only a few counts were recorded for this clone. This chain links TRBV19 with TRBJ1-1; no firm D call. V was trimmed by 5 bases and J by 4 bases, leaving 14 bases between them. The germline V gene encodes CDR1 LNHDA and CDR2 SQIVND (reference sequence). The CDR3 sequence is 14 residues long. The CDR3 sequence is CASSVLRGSTEAFF. The CDR3 nucleotides read TGTGCCAGTAGTGTCCTCCGAGGCAGCACTGAAGCTTTCTTT.

The CDR3 loop is CASTGRGSRGTEAFF. The CDR3 coding sequence is TGTGCCAGCACCGGAAGGGGGTCACGGGGCACTGAAGCTTTCTTT. The J gene is TRBJ1-1, the V gene TRBV27; D may be TRBD1 (6 bases). Looked up from germline, CDR1 is MNHEY and CDR2 is SMNVEV (reference sequence). Trimming removed 7 bases from V and 4 bases from J, with 19 bases in between. CDR3 length equals 15 residues.

The chain recombines TRBV7-6 with TRBJ2-6; 8 nucleotides align to TRBD1. This CDR3 has 17 residues. Germline-derived CDR1 and CDR2 are SGHVS and FNYEAQ. Unmatched junction bases numbered 9, after V lost 7 bases and J lost 1 base. CDR3 sequence: CASTRDRRRSGANVLTF. The CDR3 nucleotides are TGTGCCAGCACTAGGGACAGGAGAAGGTCTGGGGCCAACGTCCTGACTTTC.

Worth noting for this clone: This same CDR3 is encoded by further DNA sequences in the sample. The chain combines TRBV28 with TRBJ2-2; 11 bases align to TRBD2. CDR1 and CDR2 (germline): MDHEN, SYDVKM. The CDR3 sequence is 16 residues long. The J segment lost 4 bases and the V segment lost 4 bases, leaving 5 bases of the junction unmatched. The CDR3 nucleotides read TGTGCCAGCAGTTCCCCGCTAGCGGGAGGCACCGGGGAGCTGTTTTTT. Its translation is CASSSPLAGGTGELFF.

The V and J genes are TRBV18 and TRBJ1-5; D is possibly TRBD1 (6 bases). Trimming took 0 bases from V and 5 from J, leaving 8 bases between them. The CDR3 loop spans 14 amino acids. Germline V gives CDR1 KGHSH, CDR2 LQKENI. The CDR3 sequence is CASSPPSGDQPQHF. DNA of the CDR3: TGTGCCAGCTCACCACCTTCAGGGGATCAGCCCCAGCATTTT.

This clone has a single count. V and J are TRBV10-2 and TRBJ1-1; possibly TRBD1 for D (5 bases). CDR1 is WSHSY and CDR2 is SAAADI in the germline V gene. CDR3 length: 14 amino acids. The V end was cut by 7 bases, the J end by 4 bases, with 16 bases between. CDR3 nucleotide sequence: TGCGCCAGCAAGGCGTTGAGTAGGGGCACTGAAGCTTTCTTT. Translated: CASKALSRGTEAFF.

This clone appeared a few times. The rearrangement uses TRBV5-1 and TRBJ2-2; TRBD2 aligns across 10 bases. The trim removed 3 bases at V and 6 bases at J, leaving 5 bases unmatched. CDR1 and CDR2 (germline): SGHRS, YFSETQ. The CDR3 runs 15 residues. In DNA form, the CDR3 reads TGCGCCAGCAGCTCAAAGAGCGGGAGGGCCGGGGAGCTGTTTTTT. Translation gives CASSSKSGRAGELFF.

This clone was seen once. J is TRBJ1-6 and V is TRBV19; the match to TRBD1 covers 9 bases. The J segment lost 7 bases and the V segment lost 7 bases, leaving 5 bases of the junction unmatched. The CDR3 spans 14 residues. CDR1 is LNHDA, CDR2 SQIVND, per germline (reference sequence). The DNA for the CDR3 is TGTGCCAGTAAGGACGACAGGGGGAATTCACCCCTCCACTTT. Translated, it gives CASKDDRGNSPLHF.

The gene calls are TRBV5-1 and TRBJ2-3; tentatively, D is TRBD2 (6 bases). Germline CDR1 SGHRS, CDR2 YFSETQ. V was clipped by 1 base and J by 7 bases, with 13 bases between them. The CDR3 runs to 14 residues. The CDR3 protein is CASSLHWGENTQYF. CDR3 DNA: TGCGCCAGCAGCTTGCACTGGGGGGAAAATACGCAGTATTTT. The full variable domain, its missing parts supplied by reference TRBV5-1 and TRBJ2-3, is KAGVTQTPRYLIKTRGQQVTLSCSPISGHRSVSWYQQTPGQGLQFLFEYFSETQRNKGNFPGRFSGRQFSNSRSEMNVSTLELGDSALYLCASSLHWGENTQYFGPGTRLTVL.

The count of this clone is one. The chain is built from TRBV27 and TRBJ1-5; 8 bases are shared with TRBD1. The CDR3 extends over 15 amino acids. CDR1 is MNHEY, CDR2 SMNVEV, per germline (reference sequence). The V and J ends lost 6 bases and 2 bases, in that order; junction bases with no gene match: 6. The CDR3 spells CASSRQGWGNQPQHF. DNA of the CDR3: TGTGCCAGCAGCCGACAGGGGTGGGGCAATCAGCCCCAGCATTTT.

V and J are TRBV28 and TRBJ1-2; a possible D gene is TRBD1 (5 bases). V gave up 7 bases and J gave up 1 base, with 16 bases separating them. The CDR3 has 15 amino acids. Per the germline V gene, CDR1 is MDHEN and CDR2 is SYDVKM. The CDR3 loop is CASTPFRGVNYGYTF. The CDR3 DNA reads as TGTGCCAGCACCCCCTTTCGGGGGGTTAACTATGGCTACACCTTC.

This clone has a single count. The chain uses TRBV29-1 and TRBJ2-7; possibly TRBD1 for D (6 bases). This CDR3 region has 13 residues. V was pared by 6 bases and J by 3 bases, with 15 bases between. Looked up from germline, CDR1 is SQVTM and CDR2 is ANQGSEA. This chain's CDR3 is CSVANREGYEQYF. As DNA, the CDR3 is TGCAGCGTCGCCAACAGGGAAGGCTACGAGCAGTACTTC.